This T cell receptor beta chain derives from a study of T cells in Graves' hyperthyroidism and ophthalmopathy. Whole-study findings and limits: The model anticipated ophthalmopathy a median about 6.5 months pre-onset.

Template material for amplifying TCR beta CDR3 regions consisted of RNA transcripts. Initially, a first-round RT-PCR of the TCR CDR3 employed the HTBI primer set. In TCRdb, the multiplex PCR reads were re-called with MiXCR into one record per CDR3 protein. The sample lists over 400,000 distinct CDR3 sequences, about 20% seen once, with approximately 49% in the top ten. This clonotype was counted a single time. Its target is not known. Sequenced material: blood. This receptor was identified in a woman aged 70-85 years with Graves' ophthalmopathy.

This CDR3 reads CASSALIPETQYF. The CDR3 nucleotides read TGCGCCAGCAGCGCCCTGATCCCGGAGACCCAGTACTTC. The V gene is TRBV4-1, the J gene TRBJ2-5; D remains unclear. V lost 5 bases, J lost 5 bases, and 12 bases lay in between. The CDR3 sequence is 13 residues long. Germline CDR1 MGHRA, CDR2 YSYEKL.